This is a list of T cell receptor beta chains from one sample in a study of human T cells and chemical hapten exposure. TCRdb ran MiXCR on the RACE reads and lists one entry per CDR3 protein. The sample contains 150,000 to 200,000 distinct CDR3 sequences, around 30% of which appear only once. The sequences come from whole blood, collected in connection with sensitization to the hapten diphenylcyclopropenone (DPC). The source is a young woman with alopecia areata. Some clones in this sample may be carry-over from other donors' samples. CDR3s leave out the opening cysteine and the closing phenylalanine or tryptophan. Size is stated for part of the rows, as once, few or many counts, or as a class when the clone is expanded.

size,V,CDR3
NA,TRBV28,ASSPGQGHSPLH
few,TRBV20-1,SAPLGTNNEQF
few,TRBV11-2,ASSLAQGGAKNIQY
NA,TRBV29-1,SIPRVETQY
NA,TRBV28,ASRDRGAGNQPQH
NA,TRBV9,ASSSRGADGYT
few,TRBV28,ASSPRGASYEQY
NA,TRBV7-6,ASSLLTSGSRSGEQF
few,TRBV4-2,ASSQGLSTGTGREKLF
NA,TRBV7-9,ASSLGDRGSTDTQY
few,TRBV6-2/TRBV6-3,AIATSSTDTQY
NA,TRBV7-9,ASSQQTGNSPLH
NA,TRBV20-1,SASRGRASYNEQF
NA,TRBV4-2,ASSGVGQPLLQGVQETQY
NA,TRBV18,ASLVGENTEAF
NA,TRBV6-5,ASSFGTGRADTQY
NA,TRBV6-5,ASSEGSNQPQH
NA,TRBV29-1,SVEGRYTDTQY
NA,TRBV7-9,ASSLAVGGQY
NA,TRBV9,ASSVDPGGTGGTGELF
NA,TRBV28,ASSWRNYNSPLH
NA,TRBV29-1,SVGKGGPGEQY
few,TRBV12-3/TRBV12-4,ASSLVEAGELF
few,TRBV7-2,ASSLAVLRTGAYEQY
few,TRBV10-2,ASSEGHNEQF
few,TRBV5-1,ASSLAGGGNEQF
NA,TRBV28,ASSSQLVAPAQH
NA,TRBV15,ATSMDRGTNQPQH
NA,TRBV10-3,AISARGKSDNEQF
NA,TRBV5-1,ASSRDGSFYGYT
NA,TRBV28,ATVLAGDTGELF
NA,TRBV18,ASSPKNPRMNTEAF
many,TRBV4-3,ASSQPGTGLSGYT
NA,TRBV6-5,ASGSTGGSYEQY
few,TRBV29-1,SVESSAGANVLT
few,TRBV9,ASSQGTWTDTQY
NA,TRBV11-2,VSSSRTNYEQY
NA,TRBV6-2/TRBV6-3,ASTRPGQGLFLEQF
once,TRBV5-5,ASSLGPTQETQY
NA,TRBV9,ASSVAAGLAPGTQY
NA,TRBV28,ASSLWMRGAETQY
NA,TRBV29-1,SVEAGDTGELF
NA,TRBV20-1,SATGGSGQPQH
few,TRBV6-4,ASSAHSNTEAF
NA,TRBV5-1,ASSLEQGITEAF
many,TRBV20-1,SARNPGLGPYEQY
few,TRBV9,ASSVGQGAGYGYT
once,TRBV10-1,ASSEPGARNEQF
few,TRBV7-3,ASSPSGGAPYNEQF
few,TRBV28,ASSPDRTLFS
NA,TRBV20-1,SASASGAINEQF
NA,TRBV7-2,ASRPRPIYNSPLH
NA,TRBV28,ASSWDGRMNTEAF
NA,TRBV4-3,ASSQESTPINEQF
NA,TRBV29-1,SVGTSGPSYEQY
NA,TRBV20-1,SARDKDAGSRRAF
NA,TRBV11-1,ASSLGTDHSYEQY
few,TRBV9,ASSVETNNEQF
NA,TRBV3-1,ASSTQGYSYNEQF